Listed here is a single T cell receptor beta chain. This sample was included in a study of blood T cell repertoires in COVID-19. Study overall: Acute and convalescent COVID-19 specimens originated in the United States, Italy and Spain. T cells, B-cell-depleted T cells, or PBMCs provided the cDNA or gDNA that served as material.

As originally analysed: Nucleated cell number was recorded as an estimate derived from reference gene primer amplification. Libraries were prepared by immunoSEQ multiplex PCR; TCRdb keeps only in-frame clonotypes and omits some of them. The V and J calls and clone size were taken over from that table, and D and trimming were inferred from the DNA. Of about 54,000 clones listed, 84% are singletons. The CDR3 is 16 amino acids. Trimming removed 0 bases at V and 0 bases at J, with 10 bases between. The germline V gene encodes CDR1 SGHDN and CDR2 FVKESK. This receptor was obtained from a middle-aged man with acute or convalescent COVID-19. This chain links TRBV14 with TRBJ2-3; D is undetermined. The sequenced sample was peripheral blood. CDR3 sequence: CASSQDDYGSTDTQYF. The CDR3 coding sequence is TGTGCCAGCAGCCAAGATGATTACGGTAGCACAGATACGCAGTATTTT.